The 7 T cell receptor beta chains listed next were all sequenced from one sample in a study of beta chain features in type 1 diabetes. The authors reverse transcribed all of the isolated RNA, so sequencing captured expressed TCRB transcripts. The table came from immunoSEQ multiplex PCR; TCRdb's copy has only in-frame clones and leaves some out. The sample has under 200,000 clones, about 7.3% seen once. The sequencing input was central memory CD4+ T cells from blood. These receptors were collected from a man in his late teens or twenties in good health.

V is TRBV7-3 and J is TRBJ2-6, with D possibly TRBD1 on 6 matching bases. There are 15 residues in the CDR3. V was cut by 7 bases and J by 0 bases, with 10 bases left in between. The germline CDR1 and CDR2 sequences are SGHTA and FQGTGA. The CDR3: CASIQGGSGANVLTF. Written as DNA, the CDR3 is TGTGCCAGCATACAAGGGGGCTCTGGGGCCAACGTCCTGACTTTC. Together with reference TRBV7-3 and TRBJ2-6, the CDR3 gives the full variable domain: GAGVSQTPSNKVTEKGKYVELRCDPISGHTALYWYRQSLGQGPEFLIYFQGTGAADDSGLPNDRFFAVRPEGSVSTLKIQRTERGDSAVYLCASIQGGSGANVLTFGAGSRLTVL.

This rearrangement joins TRBV7-9 to TRBJ1-1; D is undetermined. Trimming stripped 1 base from V and 6 bases from J, with 12 bases between. Germline loops: CDR1 SEHNR, CDR2 FQNEAQ (reference sequence). There are 14 residues in the CDR3. CDR3 protein: CASSLGTGVAEAFF. The DNA of the CDR3 is TGTGCCAGCAGCTTAGGCACCGGGGTCGCTGAAGCTTTCTTT.

This clone was counted at least ten times. This sequence joins TRBV7-2 and TRBJ1-1; D perhaps matches TRBD1 (6 bases). Germline CDR1 is SGHTA and CDR2 is FQGNSA. The ends were cut back, 3 bases at V and 1 base at J, with 9 bases in the middle. The CDR3 spans 14 residues. CDR3 region: CASSFGQQNTEAFF. The CDR3 DNA sequence: TGTGCCAGCAGCTTCGGACAGCAGAACACTGAAGCTTTCTTT.

The chain carries TRBV27 and TRBJ1-1, with TRBD1 matching 8 bases. Germline assignment: CDR1 MNHEY and CDR2 SMNVEV (reference sequence). Trimming cost V 2 bases and J 1 base; bases outside gene matches: 0. The CDR3 has 14 residues. CDR3 loop: CASSLGTGNTEAFF. The CDR3 bases are TGTGCCAGCAGTTTAGGGACAGGGAACACTGAAGCTTTCTTT.

Details on this clone: The sample carries other DNA sequences with the same CDR3. CDR3 protein: CASSPRQGSYEQYF. In nucleotides, the CDR3 is TGTGCCAGCTCACCACGACAGGGCTCCTACGAGCAGTACTTC. The V call is TRBV18, the J call TRBJ2-7; 7 positions agree with TRBD1. The CDR3 extends over 14 amino acids. CDR1 and CDR2 (germline): KGHSH, LQKENI. The ends lost 1 base at V and 0 bases at J; junction bases unmatched: 0.

The V gene is TRBV5-6, the J gene TRBJ2-1; the match to TRBD1 covers 9 bases. J lost 9 bases, V lost 4 bases, and 5 bases had no gene match. Per germline, CDR1 SGHDT and CDR2 YYEEEE. The CDR3 totals 13 residues. The CDR3 coding sequence is TGTGCCAGCAGCCGGGACAGGGCCAGTGAGCAGTTCTTC. This encodes CASSRDRASEQFF. Complete variable domain (other parts from reference TRBV5-6 and TRBJ2-1): DAGVTQSPTHLIKTRGQQVTLRCSPKSGHDTVSWYQQALGQGPQFIFQYYEEEERQRGNFPDRFSGHQFPNYSSELNVNALLLGDSALYLCASSRDRASEQFFGPGTRLTVL.

This clone has more than one count but fewer than ten. The chain has TRBV30 and TRBJ2-2; perhaps TRBD2 as D (5 bases). Trimming left V 6 bases short and J 5 bases short, with 10 bases between. The germline V gene has CDR1 GTSNPN and CDR2 SVGIG (reference sequence). The CDR3 runs 12 residues. DNA of the CDR3: TGTGCCTGCACCCAGCGGACCGGGGAGCTGTTTTTT. It specifies CACTQRTGELFF.